This TCR beta chain was captured in a study of blood T cell repertoires in COVID-19. As for the study in general: Samples of COVID-19 (acute and convalescent) were obtained from the United States, Italy and Spain. PBMCs, B-cell-depleted T cells, or T cells were the source of the cDNA or gDNA that made up the material.

V lost 6 bases and J 5 bases, leaving 10 bases between the germline ends. The length of the CDR3 is 13 residues. Germline loops: CDR1 SNHLY, CDR2 FYNNEI. Authors' data handling: Quantification of nucleated cells was approximated via reference gene primer amplification. The method was immunoSEQ multiplex PCR; TCRdb's version includes in-frame clones alone and lacks a portion of them. That table furnishes V, J and clone size, whereas the DNA furnished D and trimming. Of under 250,000 clones in the sample, 86% were seen once. The sequenced sample consisted of peripheral blood. The J gene is TRBJ1-4, the V gene TRBV2; the D is unclear. The receptor was derived from a man aged 80 or over with acute or convalescent COVID-19. CDR3 nucleotide sequence: TGTGCCAGCAGGGCCCGGGAGAATGAAAAACTGTTTTTT. This sequence encodes CASRARENEKLFF.